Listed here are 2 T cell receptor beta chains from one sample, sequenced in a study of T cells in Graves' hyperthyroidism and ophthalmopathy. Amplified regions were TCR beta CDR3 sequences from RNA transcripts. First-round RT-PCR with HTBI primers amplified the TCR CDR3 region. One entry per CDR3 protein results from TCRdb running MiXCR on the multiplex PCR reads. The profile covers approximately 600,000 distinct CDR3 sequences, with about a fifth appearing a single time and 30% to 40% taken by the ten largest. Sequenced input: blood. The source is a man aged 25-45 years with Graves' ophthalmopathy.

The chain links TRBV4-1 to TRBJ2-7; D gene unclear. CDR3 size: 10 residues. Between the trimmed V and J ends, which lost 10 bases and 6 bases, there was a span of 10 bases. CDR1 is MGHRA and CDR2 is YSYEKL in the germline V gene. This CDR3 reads CAMRSVEQYF. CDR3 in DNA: TGCGCCATGCGGTCAGTCGAGCAGTACTTC.

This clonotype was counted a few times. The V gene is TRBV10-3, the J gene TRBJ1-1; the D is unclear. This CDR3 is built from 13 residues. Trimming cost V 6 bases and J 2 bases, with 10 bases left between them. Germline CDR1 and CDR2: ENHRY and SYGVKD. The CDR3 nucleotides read TGTGCCATCAGCGAAGGAATCAACACTGAAGCTTTCTTT. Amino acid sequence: CAISEGINTEAFF.